These 20 T cell receptor beta chains were sequenced from one sample in a study of blood T cell repertoires in COVID-19. Sequencing used immunoSEQ multiplex PCR; TCRdb keeps in-frame clones, though not all of them. Among about 95,000 clones listed, more than 80% were seen once. The sequenced sample consisted of peripheral blood. Receptor source: a human donor in a cohort sampled during active COVID-19.

Judged by abundance, this clone is large. The CDR3 coding sequence is TGTGCCAGCTCACCAGGGCCTGATGGCTACACCTTC. Translating gives CASSPGPDGYTF. V is TRBV18 and J is TRBJ1-2; no clear D. The CDR3 is made up of 12 amino acids. V shed 2 bases and J shed 6 bases, with 7 bases lying between them. Germline CDR1 KGHSH, CDR2 LQKENI.

The chain is built from TRBV3-1 (or the pseudogene TRBV3-2) and TRBJ1-5; the D is unclear. Trimming shortened V by 6 bases and J by 7 bases, and 13 bases separated the two germline ends. Germline loops: CDR1 LGHDT, CDR2 YNNKEL (reference sequence). This CDR3 has 13 residues. For the CDR3, the DNA is TGTGCCAGCAGTCACCGGGAGGAGCAGCCCCAGCATTTT. Encoded protein: CASSHREEQPQHF.

CDR3 in amino acids: CASSQARGSTDTQYF. CDR3 bases: TGTGCCAGCAGCCAAGCTCGGGGTAGCACAGATACGCAGTATTTT. This rearrangement joins TRBV3-1 (or the pseudogene TRBV3-2) to TRBJ2-3, with D perhaps matching TRBD2 (5 bases). The V gene lost 1 base and the J gene lost 0 bases, with 8 bases spanning the gap. This CDR3 has 15 residues. CDR1 is LGHDT, CDR2 YNNKEL, per germline (reference sequence).

The chain combines TRBV6-5 with TRBJ1-4; D is unclear. V was cut by 6 bases and J by 0 bases, with 11 bases left in between. This CDR3 comprises 15 residues. CDR1 is MNHEY and CDR2 is SVGAGI in the germline V gene. CDR3 residues: CASRAIDATNEKLFF. The CDR3 region has the DNA TGTGCCAGCAGAGCGATCGACGCAACTAATGAAAAACTGTTTTTT.

The chain recombines TRBV5-5 with TRBJ2-3; tentatively, D is TRBD2 (5 bases). This CDR3 has 14 amino acids. The V and J ends lost 4 bases and 0 bases respectively, with 9 bases between them. CDR1 SGHKS and CDR2 YYEKEE come from the germline V gene (reference sequence). The CDR3 DNA sequence: TGTGCCAGCAGCCGGCCGGGAAGCACAGATACGCAGTATTTT. It is translated as CASSRPGSTDTQYF.

CDR3 region: CASSDIGQFQETQYF. CDR3 nucleotide sequence: TGTGCCAGCAGTGATATAGGACAGTTCCAAGAGACCCAGTACTTC. The chain carries TRBV27 and TRBJ2-5; D possibly corresponds to TRBD1 (6 bases). The CDR3 is made up of 15 amino acids. V lost 5 bases and J 1 base, leaving 14 bases between the germline ends. Germline V CDR1 and CDR2: MNHEY, SMNVEV (reference sequence).

The genes are TRBV10-2 and TRBJ2-3; 9 nucleotides match TRBD2. J was trimmed by 4 bases and V by 8 bases; bases with no gene match: 10. This CDR3 is built from 15 residues. Germline lookup yields CDR1 WSHSY and CDR2 SAAADI. CDR3 region: CASAQPAGGADTQYF. The CDR3 DNA is TGCGCCAGCGCCCAGCCGGCGGGAGGGGCAGATACGCAGTATTTT.

V usage is TRBV6-5 and J usage is TRBJ2-7; 10 bases line up with TRBD1. V dropped 6 bases and J dropped 4; count of bases not matched to a gene: 9. Germline V CDR1 and CDR2: MNHEY, SVGAGI. The CDR3 loop spans 15 amino acids. The CDR3 loop reads CASRAPGQGQYEQYF. For the CDR3, the DNA is TGTGCCAGCAGGGCCCCGGGACAGGGGCAATACGAGCAGTACTTC.

The rearrangement joins TRBV2 to TRBJ1-2; 8 bases match TRBD1. The CDR3 is 14 residues long. V was clipped by 6 bases and J by 4 bases; unmatched bases: 7. Germline V gives CDR1 SNHLY, CDR2 FYNNEI. The CDR3 sequence is CASSPTGVGYGYTF. CDR3 nucleotide sequence: TGTGCCAGCAGCCCGACAGGGGTCGGCTATGGCTACACCTTC. The full variable domain, rest sourced from reference TRBV2 and TRBJ1-2, is EPEVTQTPSHQVTQMGQEVILRCVPISNHLYFYWYRQILGQKVEFLVSFYNNEISEKSEIFDDQFSVERPDGSNFTLKIRSTKLEDSAMYFCASSPTGVGYGYTFGSGTRLTVV.

In this sample, this clone turned up a few times. The chain joins TRBV7-2 to TRBJ1-1; 7 positions match TRBD1. CDR1 and CDR2 (germline): SGHTA, FQGNSA. V gave up 6 bases and J gave up 6 bases; unmatched junction bases: 4. CDR3 size: 12 residues. The DNA for the CDR3 is TGTGCCAGCAGTCGACAGGGTCCTGAAGCTTTCTTT. Translating gives CASSRQGPEAFF.

J is TRBJ1-1 and V is TRBV18, with D possibly being TRBD1 (6 bases). This CDR3 contains 16 residues. Trimming pared 3 bases from V and 1 base from J, leaving 15 bases between. Germline V gene data show CDR1 as KGHSH and CDR2 as LQKENI. The CDR3 region is CASSPNGGGQNTEAFF. The CDR3 nucleotides read TGTGCCAGCTCACCCAACGGGGGGGGGCAGAACACTGAAGCTTTCTTT.

The chain recombines TRBV19 with TRBJ2-2, with D maybe TRBD1 (6 bases). Germline V gene lookup returns CDR1 LNHDA and CDR2 SQIVND (reference sequence). The ends were cut back, 5 bases at V and 3 bases at J, with 13 bases in the middle. This CDR3 has 15 residues. CDR3 sequence reads: CASSAPGHYTGELFF. The CDR3 region has the DNA TGTGCCAGTAGTGCACCGGGACACTACACCGGGGAGCTGTTTTTT.

This chain links TRBV4-1 with TRBJ2-3; 7 nucleotides line up with TRBD1. Losses at the gene ends were 6 bases for V and 0 bases for J; bases not matched to a gene: 9. Germline CDR1 is MGHRA and CDR2 is YSYEKL. The CDR3 is 16 amino acids. The CDR3 region has the DNA TGCGCCAGCAGTCGGACAGGAGGACCTAGCACAGATACGCAGTATTTT. Translated: CASSRTGGPSTDTQYF.

The chain has TRBV4-1 and TRBJ1-5; D not resolved. Deletions cut 1 base from V and 0 bases from J, with 7 bases between. This CDR3 region has 15 residues. Germline lookup yields CDR1 MGHRA and CDR2 YSYEKL. The CDR3: CASSQGQDSNQPQHF. The CDR3 DNA is TGCGCCAGCAGCCAAGGGCAGGATAGCAATCAGCCCCAGCATTTT.

The V call is TRBV28, the J call TRBJ2-4; 9 bases are a match to TRBD2. Germline V gene data show CDR1 as MDHEN and CDR2 as SYDVKM. The length of the CDR3 is 19 residues. The J segment lost 0 bases and the V segment lost 1 base, leaving 10 bases of the junction unmatched. This CDR3 reads CASSLYGGPTSGAKNIQYF. In DNA, the CDR3 is TGTGCCAGCAGTTTATATGGGGGGCCGACTAGCGGAGCCAAAAACATTCAGTACTTC.

The rearrangement links TRBV28 to TRBJ1-2, with D possibly being TRBD1 (6 bases). Germline V gene lookup returns CDR1 MDHEN and CDR2 SYDVKM. This CDR3 comprises 15 residues. Trimming removed 6 bases at V and 0 bases at J, with 14 bases between. This CDR3 reads CASRSGTTTNYGYTF. CDR3 bases: TGTGCCAGCAGATCCGGGACAACTACTAACTATGGCTACACCTTC.

This sequence joins TRBV15 and TRBJ2-7, with TRBD1 matching 8 bases. This CDR3 is built from 14 residues. Germline V gene lookup returns CDR1 LNHNV and CDR2 YYDKDF (reference sequence). V trimming: 3 bases; J trimming: 6 bases; junction bases outside the gene matches: 7. CDR3 residues: CATSSRTGRSEQYF. CDR3 sequence (DNA): TGTGCCACCAGCAGTCGGACAGGGCGATCCGAGCAGTACTTC.

This chain uses TRBV27 with TRBJ1-6, with 7 bases that match TRBD1. This CDR3 region has 19 residues. The V gene end was trimmed by 5 bases and the J gene end by 0 bases; junction bases not matched to a gene: 13. The germline V gene encodes CDR1 MNHEY and CDR2 SMNVEV (reference sequence). The CDR3 reads CASSDRQGQFLSYNSPLHF. CDR3 coding DNA: TGTGCCAGCAGTGATAGACAGGGACAATTCCTCTCCTATAATTCACCCCTCCACTTT.

The genes are TRBV27 and TRBJ1-2; D call uncertain. The V end was cut by 3 bases, the J end by 0 bases, with 5 bases between. The germline V gene has CDR1 MNHEY and CDR2 SMNVEV (reference sequence). CDR3 length: 13 residues. The CDR3 reads CASSFYANYGYTF. The CDR3 DNA sequence: TGTGCCAGCAGTTTTTATGCTAACTATGGCTACACCTTC.

The V and J genes are TRBV5-4 and TRBJ2-3; 10 bases are shared with TRBD2. The length of the CDR3 is 17 residues. The ends lost 0 bases at V and 2 bases at J; junction bases unmatched: 6. The germline V gene has CDR1 SGHNT and CDR2 YYREEE (reference sequence). CDR3 residues: CASSLEVLAGATDTQYF. CDR3 in DNA: TGTGCCAGCAGCTTGGAGGTTCTAGCGGGGGCCACAGATACGCAGTATTTT. Combining the CDR3 with reference TRBV5-4 and TRBJ2-3 gives the whole variable domain ETGVTQSPTHLIKTRGQQVTLRCSSQSGHNTVSWYQQALGQGPQFIFQYYREEENGRGNFPPRFSGLQFPNYSSELNVNALELDDSALYLCASSLEVLAGATDTQYFGPGTRLTVL.